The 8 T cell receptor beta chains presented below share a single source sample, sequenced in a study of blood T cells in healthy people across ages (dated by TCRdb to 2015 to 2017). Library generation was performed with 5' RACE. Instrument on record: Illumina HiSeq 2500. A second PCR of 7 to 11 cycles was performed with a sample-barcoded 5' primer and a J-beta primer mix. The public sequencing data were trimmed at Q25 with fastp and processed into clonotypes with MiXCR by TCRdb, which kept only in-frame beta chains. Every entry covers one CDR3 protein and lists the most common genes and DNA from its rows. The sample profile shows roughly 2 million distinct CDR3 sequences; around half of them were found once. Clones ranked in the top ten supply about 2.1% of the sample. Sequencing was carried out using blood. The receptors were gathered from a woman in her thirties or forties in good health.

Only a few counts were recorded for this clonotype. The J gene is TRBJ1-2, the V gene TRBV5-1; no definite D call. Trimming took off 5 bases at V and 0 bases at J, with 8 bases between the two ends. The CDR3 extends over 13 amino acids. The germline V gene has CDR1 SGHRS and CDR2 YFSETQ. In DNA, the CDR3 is TGCGCCAGCAGGCTGATGTCTAACTATGGCTACACCTTC. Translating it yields CASRLMSNYGYTF.

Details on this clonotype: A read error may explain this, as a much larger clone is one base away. CDR3 loop: CAGRQGSSGANVLTF. CDR3 coding DNA: TGTGCCGGCAGACAGGGAAGCTCTGGGGCCAACGTCCTGACTTTC. The V and J genes are TRBV6-6 and TRBJ2-6; 7 nucleotides agree with TRBD1. The germline gives CDR1 MNHNY, CDR2 SVGAGI (reference sequence). The CDR3 is 15 residues long.

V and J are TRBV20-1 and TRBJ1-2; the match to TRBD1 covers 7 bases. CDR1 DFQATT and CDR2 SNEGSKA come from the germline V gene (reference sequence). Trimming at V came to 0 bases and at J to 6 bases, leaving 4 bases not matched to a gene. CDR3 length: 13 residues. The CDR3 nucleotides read TGCAGTGCTAGAGATTACACAGGGGATGGCTACACCTTC. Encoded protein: CSARDYTGDGYTF.

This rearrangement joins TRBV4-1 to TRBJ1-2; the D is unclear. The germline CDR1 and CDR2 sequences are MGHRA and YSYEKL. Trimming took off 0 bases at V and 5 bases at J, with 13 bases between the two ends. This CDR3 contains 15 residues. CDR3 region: CASSQDEGPTYGYTF. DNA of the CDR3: TGCGCCAGCAGCCAAGATGAAGGGCCGACGTATGGCTACACCTTC.

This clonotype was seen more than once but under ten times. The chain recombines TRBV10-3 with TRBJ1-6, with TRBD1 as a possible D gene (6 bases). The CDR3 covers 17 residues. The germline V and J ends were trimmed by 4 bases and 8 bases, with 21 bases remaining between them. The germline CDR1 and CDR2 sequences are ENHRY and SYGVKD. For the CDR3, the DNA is TGTGCCATCAGTGCCTACAGGGCCAAGTCTGAAGATTCACCCCTCCACTTT. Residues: CAISAYRAKSEDSPLHF.

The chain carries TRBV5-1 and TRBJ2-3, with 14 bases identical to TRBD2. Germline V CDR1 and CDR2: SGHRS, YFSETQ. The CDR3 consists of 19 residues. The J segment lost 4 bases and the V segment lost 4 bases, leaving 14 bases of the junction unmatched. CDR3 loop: CASSLRWTSGGPRPDTQYF. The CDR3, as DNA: TGCGCCAGCAGCCTCCGCTGGACTAGCGGGGGGCCCCGACCAGATACGCAGTATTTT.

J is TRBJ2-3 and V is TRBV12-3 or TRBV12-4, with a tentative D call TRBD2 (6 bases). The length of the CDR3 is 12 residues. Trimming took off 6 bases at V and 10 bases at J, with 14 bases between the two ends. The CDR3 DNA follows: TGTGCCAGCAGAGCGGGCCTAGTAGCGCAGTATTTT. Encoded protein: CASRAGLVAQYF.

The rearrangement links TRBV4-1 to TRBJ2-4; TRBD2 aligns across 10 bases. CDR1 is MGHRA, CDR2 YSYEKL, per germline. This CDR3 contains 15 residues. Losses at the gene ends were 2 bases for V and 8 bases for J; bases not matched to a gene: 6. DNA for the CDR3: TGCGCCAGCAGCCAACTAGCGGGGGTCATTGACATTCAGTACTTC. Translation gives CASSQLAGVIDIQYF.